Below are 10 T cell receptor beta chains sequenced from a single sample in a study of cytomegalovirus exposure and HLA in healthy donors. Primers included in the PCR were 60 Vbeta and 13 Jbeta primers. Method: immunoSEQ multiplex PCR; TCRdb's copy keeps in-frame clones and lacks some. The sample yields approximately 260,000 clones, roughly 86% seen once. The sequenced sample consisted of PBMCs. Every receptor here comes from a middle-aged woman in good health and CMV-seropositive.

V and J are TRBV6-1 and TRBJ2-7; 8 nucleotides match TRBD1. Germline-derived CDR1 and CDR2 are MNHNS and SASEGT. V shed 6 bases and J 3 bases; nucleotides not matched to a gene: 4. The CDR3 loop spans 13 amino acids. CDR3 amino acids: CASSLGQGYEQYF. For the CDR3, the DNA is TGTGCCAGCAGCCTCGGACAGGGCTACGAGCAGTACTTC.

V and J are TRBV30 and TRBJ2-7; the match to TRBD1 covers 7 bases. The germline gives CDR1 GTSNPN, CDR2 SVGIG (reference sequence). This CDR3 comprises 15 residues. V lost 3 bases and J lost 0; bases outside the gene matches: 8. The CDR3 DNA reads TGTGCCTGGAGACGGCTGGGACAGAGCTCCTACGAGCAGTACTTC. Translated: CAWRRLGQSSYEQYF.

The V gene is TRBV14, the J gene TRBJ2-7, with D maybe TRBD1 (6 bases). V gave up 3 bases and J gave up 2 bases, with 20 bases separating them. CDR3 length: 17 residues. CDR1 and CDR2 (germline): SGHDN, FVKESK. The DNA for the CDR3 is TGTGCCAGCAGCCAGAGTCCGGACAGACTCAATACCTACGAGCAGTACTTC. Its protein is CASSQSPDRLNTYEQYF.

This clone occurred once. The CDR3 nucleotides are TGTGCCAGCAGCTTTCGGCGGACTGTCTCTGGGGCCAACGTCCTGACTTTC. Residues: CASSFRRTVSGANVLTF. V usage is TRBV11-3 and J usage is TRBJ2-6, with D tentatively TRBD2 (5 bases). Germline values: CDR1 SGHNT, CDR2 YENEEA. Trimming stripped 3 bases from V and 0 bases from J, with 12 bases between. The length of the CDR3 is 17 residues.

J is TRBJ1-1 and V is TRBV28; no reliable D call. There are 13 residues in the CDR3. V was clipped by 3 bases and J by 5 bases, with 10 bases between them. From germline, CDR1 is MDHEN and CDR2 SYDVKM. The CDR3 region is CASSLVGRTEAFF. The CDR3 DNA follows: TGTGCCAGCAGTTTGGTGGGGAGGACTGAAGCTTTCTTT. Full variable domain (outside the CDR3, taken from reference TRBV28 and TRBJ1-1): DVKVTQSSRYLVKRTGEKVFLECVQDMDHENMFWYRQDPGLGLRLIYFSYDVKMKEKGDIPEGYSVSREKKERFSLILESASTNQTSMYLCASSLVGRTEAFFGQGTRLTVV.

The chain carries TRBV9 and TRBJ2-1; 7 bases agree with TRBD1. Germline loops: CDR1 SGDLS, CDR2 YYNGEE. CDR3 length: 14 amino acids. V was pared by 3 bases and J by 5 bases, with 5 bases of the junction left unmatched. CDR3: CASSEGQINNEQFF. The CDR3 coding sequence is TGTGCCAGCAGCGAGGGACAGATTAACAATGAGCAGTTCTTC.

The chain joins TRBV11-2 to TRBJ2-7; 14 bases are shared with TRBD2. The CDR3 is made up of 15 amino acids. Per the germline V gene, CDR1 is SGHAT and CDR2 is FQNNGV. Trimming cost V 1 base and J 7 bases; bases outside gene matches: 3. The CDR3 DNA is TGTGCCAGCAGCTTAGGGACTAGCGGGAGGCGTGAGCAGTACTTC. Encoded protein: CASSLGTSGRREQYF.

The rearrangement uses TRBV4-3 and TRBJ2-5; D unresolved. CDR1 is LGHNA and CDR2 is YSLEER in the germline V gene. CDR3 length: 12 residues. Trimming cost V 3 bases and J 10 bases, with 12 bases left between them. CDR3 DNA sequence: TGCGCCAGCAGCCAGGAGCTATTCAGCCAGTACTTC. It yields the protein CASSQELFSQYF.

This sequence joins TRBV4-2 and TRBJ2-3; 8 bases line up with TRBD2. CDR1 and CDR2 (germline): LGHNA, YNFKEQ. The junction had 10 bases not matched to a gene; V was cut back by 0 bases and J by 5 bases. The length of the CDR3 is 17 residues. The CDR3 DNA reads TGTGCCAGCAGCCAAGATCCCCGGCGGGGGGAAGTAGATACGCAGTATTTT. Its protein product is CASSQDPRRGEVDTQYF.

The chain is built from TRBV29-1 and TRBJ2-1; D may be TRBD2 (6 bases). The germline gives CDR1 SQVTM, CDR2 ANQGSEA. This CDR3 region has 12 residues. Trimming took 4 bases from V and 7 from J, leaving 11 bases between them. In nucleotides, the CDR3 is TGCAGCGTTGGTGCGGGGCCTAATGAGCAGTTCTTC. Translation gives CSVGAGPNEQFF.